This TCR beta chain is drawn from a study of CD8 T cells in Susac syndrome. Age- and sex-matched healthy donors served as the control group. The CDR3 runs to 13 residues. Germline CDR1 and CDR2: DFQATT and SNEGSKA (reference sequence). Trimming removed 3 bases at V and 4 bases at J, with 13 bases between. An input of about 0.5 to 1 ug of RNA was subjected to reverse transcription using random hexamers. TCR beta CDR3 was amplified by immunoSEQ covering 54 Vbeta and 13 Jbeta. Using its own MiXCR run on the immunoSEQ multiplex PCR reads, TCRdb lists one record per CDR3 protein. The table shows around 150,000 distinct CDR3 sequences, with 90% to 95% occurring only once.

The rearrangement uses TRBV20-1 and TRBJ2-7; D is possibly TRBD1 (5 bases). The sequenced sample was CD8+ T cells from PBMCs. This clonotype was obtained from a human donor in good health. CDR3 coding DNA: TGCAGTGCTAGGTCAGGGTTCGGGTACGAGCAGTACTTC. Amino acid sequence: CSARSGFGYEQYF.